Sequencing of this T cell receptor beta chain was carried out in a study of T cells in Graves' hyperthyroidism and ophthalmopathy. Investigators excluded patients with uncontrolled infection, other autoimmune disease, pregnancy or lactation. Each diagnosis drew on symptoms, thyroxine, TRAb, thyroid ultrasound and orbital computed tomography findings. Amplification of TCR beta CDR3 regions used RNA as the template. An initial round of RT-PCR targeting the TCR CDR3 relied on the HTBI primer set. One entry per CDR3 protein, called by TCRdb with MiXCR from the multiplex PCR reads. The table lists more than 600,000 distinct CDR3 sequences, about a sixth of them singletons. Study conclusions and caveats: Most thyroid clonotypes expanded above 0.001 appeared in blood too.

This clonotype has only a few counts. Its antigen is still unknown. The CDR3 is 11 residues long. Germline V CDR1 and CDR2: GTSNPN, SVGIG (reference sequence). V gave up 4 bases and J gave up 2 bases, with 5 bases separating them. The sample was blood. The sequence was collected from a man aged 18 to 35 with Graves' hyperthyroidism. This chain uses TRBV30 with TRBJ2-5; D remains unclear. The CDR3 sequence is CAWTAQETQYF. The CDR3 bases are TGTGCCTGGACAGCACAAGAGACCCAGTACTTC.